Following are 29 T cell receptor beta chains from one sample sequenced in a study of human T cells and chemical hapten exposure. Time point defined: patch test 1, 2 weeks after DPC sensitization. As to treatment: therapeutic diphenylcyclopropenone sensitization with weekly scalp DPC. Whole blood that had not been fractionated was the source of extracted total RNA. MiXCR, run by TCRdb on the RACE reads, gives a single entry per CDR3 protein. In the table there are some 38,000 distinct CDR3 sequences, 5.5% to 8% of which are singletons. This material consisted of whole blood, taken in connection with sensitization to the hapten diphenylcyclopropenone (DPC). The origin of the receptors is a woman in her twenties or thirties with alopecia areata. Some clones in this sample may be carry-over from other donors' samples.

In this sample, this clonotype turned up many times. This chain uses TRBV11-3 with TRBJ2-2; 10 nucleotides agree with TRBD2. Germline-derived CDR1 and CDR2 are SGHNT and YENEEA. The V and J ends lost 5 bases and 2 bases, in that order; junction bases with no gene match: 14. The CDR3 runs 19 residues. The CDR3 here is CASSPGQVAGGSNTGELFF. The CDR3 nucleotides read TGTGCCAGCAGCCCAGGGCAGGTAGCGGGGGGATCCAACACCGGGGAGCTGTTTTTT.

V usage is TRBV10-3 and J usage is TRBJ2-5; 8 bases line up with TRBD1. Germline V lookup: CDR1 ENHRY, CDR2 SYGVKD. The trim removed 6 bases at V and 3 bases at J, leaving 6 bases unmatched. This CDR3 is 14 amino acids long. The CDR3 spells CAIRPGTGEETQYF. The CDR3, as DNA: TGTGCCATCAGGCCCGGGACAGGAGAAGAGACCCAGTACTTC.

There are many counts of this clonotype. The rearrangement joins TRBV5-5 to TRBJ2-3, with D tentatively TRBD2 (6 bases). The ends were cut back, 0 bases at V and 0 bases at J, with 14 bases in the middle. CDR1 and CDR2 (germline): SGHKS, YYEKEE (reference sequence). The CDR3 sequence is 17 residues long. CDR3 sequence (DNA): TGTGCCAGCAGCTTGGAATATTTGCGGGGAAGCACAGATACGCAGTATTTT. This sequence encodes CASSLEYLRGSTDTQYF.

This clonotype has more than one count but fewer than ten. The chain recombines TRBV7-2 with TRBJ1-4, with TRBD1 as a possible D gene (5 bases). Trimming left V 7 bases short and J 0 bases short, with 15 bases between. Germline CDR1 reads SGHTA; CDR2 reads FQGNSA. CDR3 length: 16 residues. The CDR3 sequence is CASNPAGGATNEKLFF. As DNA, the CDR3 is TGTGCCAGCAACCCAGCGGGGGGTGCAACTAATGAAAAACTGTTTTTT.

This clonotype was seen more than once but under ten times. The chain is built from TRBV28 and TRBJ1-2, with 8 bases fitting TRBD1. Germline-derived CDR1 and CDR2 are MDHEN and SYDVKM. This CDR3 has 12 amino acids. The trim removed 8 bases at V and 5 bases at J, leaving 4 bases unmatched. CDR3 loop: CASFGQGYGYTF. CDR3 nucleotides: TGTGCCAGCTTCGGACAGGGATATGGCTACACCTTC.

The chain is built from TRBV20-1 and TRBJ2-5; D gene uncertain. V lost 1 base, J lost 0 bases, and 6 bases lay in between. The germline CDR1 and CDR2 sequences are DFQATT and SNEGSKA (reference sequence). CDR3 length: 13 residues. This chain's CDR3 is CSARGTYQETQYF. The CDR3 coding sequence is TGCAGTGCTAGAGGCACGTACCAAGAGACCCAGTACTTC.

CDR3 amino acids: CSAGASGGSGELFF. As DNA, the CDR3 is TGCAGTGCTGGGGCATCGGGGGGGTCCGGGGAGCTGTTTTTT. The genes are TRBV20-1 and TRBJ2-2; the match to TRBD2 covers 8 bases. The CDR3 runs to 14 residues. J lost 6 bases, V lost 5 bases, and 8 bases had no gene match. The germline gives CDR1 DFQATT, CDR2 SNEGSKA (reference sequence).

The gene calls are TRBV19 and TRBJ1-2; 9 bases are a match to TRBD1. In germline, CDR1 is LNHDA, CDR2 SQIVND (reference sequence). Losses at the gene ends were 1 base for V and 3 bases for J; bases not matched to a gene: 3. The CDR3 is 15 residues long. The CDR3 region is CASSIGTGDDYGYTF. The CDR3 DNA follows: TGTGCCAGTAGTATAGGGACAGGGGACGACTATGGCTACACCTTC.

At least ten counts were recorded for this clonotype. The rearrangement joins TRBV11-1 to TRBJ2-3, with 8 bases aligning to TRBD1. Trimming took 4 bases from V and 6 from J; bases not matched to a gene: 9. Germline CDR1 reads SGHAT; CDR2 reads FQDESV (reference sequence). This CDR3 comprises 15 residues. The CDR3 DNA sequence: TGTGCCAGCAGCTCCTGGACAGGGAATTCGGATACGCAGTATTTT. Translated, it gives CASSSWTGNSDTQYF.

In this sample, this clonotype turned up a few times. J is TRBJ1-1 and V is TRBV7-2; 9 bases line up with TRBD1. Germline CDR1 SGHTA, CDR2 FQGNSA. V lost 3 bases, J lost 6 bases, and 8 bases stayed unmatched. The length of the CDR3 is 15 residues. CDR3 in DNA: TGTGCCAGCAGCTTTCCGGGACAGGGATTATCTGAAGCTTTCTTT. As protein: CASSFPGQGLSEAFF. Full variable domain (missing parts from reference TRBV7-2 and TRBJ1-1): GAGVSQSPSNKVTEKGKDVELRCDPISGHTALYWYRQSLGQGLEFLIYFQGNSAPDKSGLPSDRFSAERTGGSVSTLTIQRTQQEDSAVYLCASSFPGQGLSEAFFGQGTRLTVV.

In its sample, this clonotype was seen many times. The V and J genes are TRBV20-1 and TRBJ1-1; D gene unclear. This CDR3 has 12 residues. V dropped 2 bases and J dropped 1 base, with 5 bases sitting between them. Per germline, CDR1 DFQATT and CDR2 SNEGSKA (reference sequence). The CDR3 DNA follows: TGCAGTGCTAGAACAACGAACACTGAAGCTTTCTTT. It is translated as CSARTTNTEAFF.

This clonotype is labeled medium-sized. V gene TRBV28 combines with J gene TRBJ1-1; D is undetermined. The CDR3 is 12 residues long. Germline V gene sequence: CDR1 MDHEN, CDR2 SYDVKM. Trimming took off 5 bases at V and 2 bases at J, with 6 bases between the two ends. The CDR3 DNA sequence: TGTGCCAGCAGTGATTACAACACTGAAGCTTTCTTT. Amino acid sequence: CASSDYNTEAFF.

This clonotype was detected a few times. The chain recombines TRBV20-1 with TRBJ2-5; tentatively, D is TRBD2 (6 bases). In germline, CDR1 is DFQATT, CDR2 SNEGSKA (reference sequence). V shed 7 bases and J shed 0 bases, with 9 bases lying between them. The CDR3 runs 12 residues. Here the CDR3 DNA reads TGCAGTGTCCCGGGGGACCAAGAGACCCAGTACTTC. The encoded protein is CSVPGDQETQYF.

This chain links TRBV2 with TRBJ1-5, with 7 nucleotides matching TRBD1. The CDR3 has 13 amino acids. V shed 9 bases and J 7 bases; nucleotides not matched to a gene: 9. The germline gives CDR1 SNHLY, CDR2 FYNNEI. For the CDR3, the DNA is TGTGCCAGTACCCGGGACAGCATACAGCCCCAGCATTTT. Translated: CASTRDSIQPQHF.

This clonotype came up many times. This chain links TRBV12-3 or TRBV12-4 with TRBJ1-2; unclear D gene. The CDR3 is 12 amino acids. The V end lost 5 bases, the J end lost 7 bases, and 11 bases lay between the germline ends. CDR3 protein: CASSPLGFGYTF. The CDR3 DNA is TGTGCCAGCAGTCCACTAGGTTTTGGCTACACCTTC.

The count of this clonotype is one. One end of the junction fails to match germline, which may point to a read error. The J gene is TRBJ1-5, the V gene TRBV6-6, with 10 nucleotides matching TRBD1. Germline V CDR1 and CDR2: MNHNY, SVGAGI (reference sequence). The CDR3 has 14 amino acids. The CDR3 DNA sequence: TGTGCCAGCAGTCGACAGGGGGCAAATCAGCCCCGGCATTTT. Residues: CASSRQGANQPRHF.

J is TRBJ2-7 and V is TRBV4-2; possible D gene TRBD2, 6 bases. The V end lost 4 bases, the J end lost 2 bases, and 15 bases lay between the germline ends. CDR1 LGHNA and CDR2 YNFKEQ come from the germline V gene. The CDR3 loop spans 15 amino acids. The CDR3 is CASSLSWDWTYEQYF. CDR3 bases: TGTGCCAGCAGCCTTTCTTGGGACTGGACCTACGAGCAGTACTTC.

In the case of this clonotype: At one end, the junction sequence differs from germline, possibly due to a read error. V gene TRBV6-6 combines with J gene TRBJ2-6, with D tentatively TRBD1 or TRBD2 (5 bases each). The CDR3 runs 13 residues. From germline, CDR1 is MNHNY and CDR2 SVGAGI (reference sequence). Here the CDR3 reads CASRTGTAYVLTF. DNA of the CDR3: TGTGCCAGCAGGACCGGGACGGCCTACGTCCTGACTTTC.

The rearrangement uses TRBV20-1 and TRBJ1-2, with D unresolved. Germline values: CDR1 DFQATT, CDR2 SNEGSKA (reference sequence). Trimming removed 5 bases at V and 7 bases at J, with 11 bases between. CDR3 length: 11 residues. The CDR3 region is CSAYERGGYTF. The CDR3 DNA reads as TGCAGTGCTTACGAACGAGGTGGCTACACCTTC.

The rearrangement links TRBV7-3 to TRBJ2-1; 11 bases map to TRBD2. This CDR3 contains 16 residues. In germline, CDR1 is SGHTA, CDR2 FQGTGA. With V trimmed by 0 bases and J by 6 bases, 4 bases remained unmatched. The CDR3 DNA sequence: TGTGCCAGCAGCTTAACCCTAGCGGGGGGCCCCAATGAGCAGTTCTTC. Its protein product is CASSLTLAGGPNEQFF.

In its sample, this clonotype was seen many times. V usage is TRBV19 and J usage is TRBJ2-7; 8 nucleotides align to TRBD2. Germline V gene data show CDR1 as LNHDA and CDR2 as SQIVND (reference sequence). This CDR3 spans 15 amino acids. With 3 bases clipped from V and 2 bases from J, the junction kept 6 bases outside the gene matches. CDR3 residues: CASSIKRGTPYEQYF. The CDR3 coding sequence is TGTGCCAGTAGTATTAAGCGGGGGACCCCCTACGAGCAGTACTTC.

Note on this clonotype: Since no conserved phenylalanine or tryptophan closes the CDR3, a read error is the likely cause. CDR3 protein: CASWDRETSGANVLTL. The CDR3 nucleotides are TGTGCCAGCTGGGACAGAGAGACCTCTGGGGCCAACGTCCTGACTCTC. V usage is TRBV27 and J usage is TRBJ2-6; TRBD1 agrees at 7 bases. This CDR3 region has 16 residues. Losses at the gene ends were 8 bases for V and 0 bases for J; bases not matched to a gene: 7. Germline CDR1 MNHEY, CDR2 SMNVEV (reference sequence).

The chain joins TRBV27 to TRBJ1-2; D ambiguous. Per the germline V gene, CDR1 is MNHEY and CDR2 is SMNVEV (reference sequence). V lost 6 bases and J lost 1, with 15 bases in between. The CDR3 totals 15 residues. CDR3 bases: TGTGCCAGCAGACCTTTCGCAGGAGATAACTATGGCTACACCTTC. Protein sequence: CASRPFAGDNYGYTF.

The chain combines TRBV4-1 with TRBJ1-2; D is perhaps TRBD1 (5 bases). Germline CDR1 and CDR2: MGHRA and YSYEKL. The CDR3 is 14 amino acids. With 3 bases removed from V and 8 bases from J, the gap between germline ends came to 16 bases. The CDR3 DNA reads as TGCGCCAGCAGCCAGCAGGGAGTACCTCTGGGCTACACCTTC. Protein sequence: CASSQQGVPLGYTF.

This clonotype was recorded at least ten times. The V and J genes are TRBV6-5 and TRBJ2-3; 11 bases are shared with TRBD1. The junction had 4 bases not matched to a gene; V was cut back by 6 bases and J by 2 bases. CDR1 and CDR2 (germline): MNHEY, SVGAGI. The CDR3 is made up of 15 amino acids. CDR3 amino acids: CASRQDRGPTDTQYF. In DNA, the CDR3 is TGTGCCAGCAGGCAGGACAGGGGGCCCACAGATACGCAGTATTTT.

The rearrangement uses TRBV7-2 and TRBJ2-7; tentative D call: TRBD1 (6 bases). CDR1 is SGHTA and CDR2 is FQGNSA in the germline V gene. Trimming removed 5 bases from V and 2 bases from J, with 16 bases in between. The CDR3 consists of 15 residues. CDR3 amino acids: CASSPSLTGTYEQYF. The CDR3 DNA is TGTGCCAGCAGCCCATCATTGACAGGCACCTACGAGCAGTACTTC.

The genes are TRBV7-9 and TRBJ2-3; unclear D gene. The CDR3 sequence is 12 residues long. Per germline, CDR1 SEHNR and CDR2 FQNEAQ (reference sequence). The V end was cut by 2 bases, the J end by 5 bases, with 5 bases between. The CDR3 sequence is CASSLSVDTQYF. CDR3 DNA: TGTGCCAGCAGCTTAAGCGTAGATACGCAGTATTTT.

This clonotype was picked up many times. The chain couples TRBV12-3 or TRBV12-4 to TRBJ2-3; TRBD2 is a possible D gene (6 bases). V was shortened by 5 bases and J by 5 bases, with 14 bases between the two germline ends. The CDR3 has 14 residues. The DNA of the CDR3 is TGTGCCAGCAGTCCGAGGGACTTCCGAGATACGCAGTATTTT. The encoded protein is CASSPRDFRDTQYF.

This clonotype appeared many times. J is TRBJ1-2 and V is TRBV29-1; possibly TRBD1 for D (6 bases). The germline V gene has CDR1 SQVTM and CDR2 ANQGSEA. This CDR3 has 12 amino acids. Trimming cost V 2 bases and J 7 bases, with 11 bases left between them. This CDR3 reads CSVERTGAGYTF. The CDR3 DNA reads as TGCAGCGTTGAAAGAACGGGGGCTGGCTACACCTTC.